The sample holds one count of the clone carrying this TCR beta chain. The sample comes from a study of T cells in localized non-small cell lung cancer. Trimming cost V 4 bases and J 4 bases, with 6 bases left between them. CDR1 SGHTA and CDR2 FQGNSA come from the germline V gene. This CDR3 is 12 amino acids long. Assay used: immunoSEQ multiplex PCR; TCRdb lists only in-frame clones, some missing. The sample includes 70,000 or so clones, approximately 84% of them seen just once. The sequencing used peripheral blood, collected before any cancer treatment. The sequence derives from a female donor at least 60 years old with stage I lung adenocarcinoma. The V and J genes are TRBV7-2 and TRBJ2-3; D gene unclear. CDR3 DNA: TGTGCCAGCAGCTCCGCAGCAGATACGCAGTATTTT. The encoded protein is CASSSAADTQYF.